The 8 T cell receptor beta chains below were found in one sample sequenced in a study of blood T cell repertoires in COVID-19. Using immunoSEQ multiplex PCR, the repertoire was profiled, and TCRdb retains in-frame clones only, with some absent. There are a few hundred thousand clones in the sample; roughly 85% occur only once, and 3.6% lies in the top ten. What was sequenced was peripheral blood. All receptors derive from a woman older than 75 with acute or convalescent COVID-19.

This clone was detected a few times. The CDR3 loop reads CASSVTSAGETQYF. The CDR3 DNA reads as TGTGCCAGCAGTGTCACTAGCGCCGGGGAGACCCAGTACTTC. The chain joins TRBV27 to TRBJ2-5, with TRBD2 identical over 7 bases. V dropped 5 bases and J dropped 5; count of bases not matched to a gene: 8. The CDR3 length is 14 residues. Germline assignment: CDR1 MNHEY and CDR2 SMNVEV (reference sequence).

The chain employs TRBV6-2 or TRBV6-3 and TRBJ2-7, with 9 positions matching TRBD1. J was trimmed by 2 bases and V by 1 base; bases with no gene match: 6. Germline loops: CDR1 MNHEY, CDR2 SVGEGT. This CDR3 is 16 amino acids long. CDR3 protein: CASSYFPDRGTYEQYF. The CDR3 DNA sequence: TGTGCCAGCAGTTACTTCCCGGACAGGGGTACCTACGAGCAGTACTTC.

As to this clone: The junction shows a germline mismatch at one end, possibly a read error. V and J are TRBV7-7 and TRBJ2-1; TRBD1 is a possible D gene (5 bases). Germline CDR1 and CDR2: SSHAT and FNYEAQ (reference sequence). The CDR3 runs 12 residues. The CDR3 DNA reads TGTGCTAGCCTAAGATTGGACAAAGAGCAGTTCTTC. It codes for CASLRLDKEQFF.

The rearrangement uses TRBV7-9 and TRBJ1-6, with 8 bases lining up with TRBD1. CDR3 length equals 13 residues. V was clipped by 3 bases and J by 14 bases; unmatched bases: 6. The V gene's germline CDR1 is SEHNR and CDR2 FQNEAQ (reference sequence). The CDR3 spells CASSFVRGQALHF. CDR3 in DNA: TGTGCCAGCAGCTTTGTCAGGGGGCAGGCCCTCCACTTT.

This clone is a singleton in its sample. The V call is TRBV6-1, the J call TRBJ1-4; 9 positions agree with TRBD1. Germline-derived CDR1 and CDR2 are MNHNS and SASEGT. CDR3 length equals 16 residues. After removal of 2 bases from V and 4 bases from J, the junction contained 5 bases not matched to a gene. DNA for the CDR3: TGTGCCAGCAGTGAATGGGGGACAGGGATTAATGAAAAACTGTTTTTT. This encodes CASSEWGTGINEKLFF.

The gene calls are TRBV11-3 and TRBJ2-7; 7 bases are shared with TRBD1. This CDR3 is 15 amino acids long. J gave up 6 bases and V 6 bases, and 14 bases lay outside the gene matches. CDR1 SGHNT and CDR2 YENEEA come from the germline V gene. CDR3 protein: CASSYAWIQGSEQYF. The CDR3 DNA follows: TGTGCCAGCAGTTACGCCTGGATACAGGGGAGCGAGCAGTACTTC.

The genes are TRBV2 and TRBJ1-5, with D possibly TRBD1 on 6 matching bases. The CDR3 is 16 amino acids. Germline V gives CDR1 SNHLY, CDR2 FYNNEI. The V end was cut by 2 bases, the J end by 0 bases, with 11 bases between. CDR3 in amino acids: CASSEQGPYSNQPQHF. CDR3 bases: TGTGCCAGCAGTGAACAGGGGCCTTATAGCAATCAGCCCCAGCATTTT.

The rearrangement uses TRBV19 and TRBJ1-3, with D tentatively TRBD1 (6 bases). The V and J ends lost 2 bases and 5 bases respectively, with 19 bases between them. CDR3 length equals 17 residues. Germline CDR1 and CDR2: LNHDA and SQIVND (reference sequence). The CDR3 region has the DNA TGTGCCAGTAGTATATACGAAGCGGAAAGGGGGAGAAACACCATATATTTT. Its translation is CASSIYEAERGRNTIYF.